The present T cell receptor beta chain was sequenced within a study of T cells after posttransplantation cyclophosphamide. Study results and caveats: Later blood repertoires were often dominated by clones from the donor CD8+ memory compartment. After PTCy, TRB diversity resembled that of CNI/methotrexate controls. TRB overlap between skin or GI tissue T cells and blood was limited.

The protocol was immunoSEQ multiplex PCR, while the TCRdb copy is restricted to in-frame clones and leaves out a portion. The sample has under 6,500 clones; 85% to 95% are singletons. As concerns this clone: The target antigen is unknown.

In germline, CDR1 is SGHTA, CDR2 FQGNSA. The length of the CDR3 is 18 residues. V lost 5 bases, J lost 10 bases, and 16 bases stayed unmatched. This receptor was taken from a woman aged 60 to 75 in good health, CMV-negative, and a related stem cell transplant donor. This chain uses TRBV7-2 with TRBJ1-6; 11 positions match TRBD1. Sequences were obtained from CD4+ T cells sorted from bone marrow. The CDR3 region is CASSTRTGGSSVGSPLHF. The CDR3 DNA is TGTGCCAGCAGCACCAGGACAGGGGGCTCCTCAGTGGGATCACCCCTCCACTTT.